Here is one T cell receptor (beta chain) with its context. Antigen unknown. These data originate in a study of T cells in Graves' hyperthyroidism and ophthalmopathy. Study results and limitations: Expanded thyroid clonotypes (above 0.001) were mostly also found in blood.

The germline gives CDR1 SQVTM, CDR2 ANQGSEA. The CDR3 extends over 18 amino acids. Trimming at V came to 6 bases and at J to 10 bases, leaving 22 bases not matched to a gene. The source material, RNA transcripts, was used to amplify TCR beta CDR3 regions. RT-PCR in the first round (using the HTBI primer set) targeted the TCR CDR3. TCRdb called the multiplex PCR reads again in MiXCR, with one record for every CDR3 protein. There are around 340,000 distinct CDR3 sequences in the sample; approximately 17% occur only once, and 34% lies in the top ten. The sample consisted of blood. The chain links TRBV29-1 to TRBJ2-1; 12 bases align to TRBD2. This clonotype was obtained from a woman under 40 with Graves' hyperthyroidism that later progressed to Graves' ophthalmopathy. CDR3 loop: CSVSLAGGPVRNLREQFF. CDR3 bases: TGCAGCGTGAGTCTAGCGGGGGGGCCGGTAAGGAACTTACGGGAGCAGTTCTTC.